This T cell receptor (beta chain) appears in the sequencing data of a study of Ad26.COV2.S vaccination and SARS-CoV-2 variants. This clone was found once. Method: immunoSEQ multiplex PCR; TCRdb's copy keeps in-frame clones and lacks some. Counted here are around 270,000 clones, around nine tenths occurring once; the ten biggest clones make up less than 3.5%. Treatment defined: approximately 18 received Ad26.COV2.S at low or high dose, single or two shots; about 5 received placebo; per-sample allocation not given. Samples came from day 63 after the first vaccine or placebo injection. This CDR3 is 13 amino acids long. The ends were cut back, 6 bases at V and 1 base at J, with 10 bases in the middle. Germline V lookup: CDR1 MGHRA, CDR2 YSYEKL.

The sequence was collected from a person between 18 and 59 years old who received the Ad26.COV2.S COVID-19 vaccine or a placebo. The material was peripheral blood, obtained in a trial of Ad26.COV2.S vaccine versus placebo. The chain links TRBV4-1 to TRBJ2-7; D remains ambiguous. The CDR3 sequence: CASSTVGSYEQYF. The CDR3 region has the DNA TGCGCCAGCAGTACCGTAGGTTCCTACGAGCAGTACTTC.